Each of the 20 T cell receptor beta chains below was sequenced from the same sample in a study of blood T cell repertoires in COVID-19. Data came from immunoSEQ multiplex PCR; TCRdb stores just in-frame clones and leaves some out. The sample includes about 84,000 clones, about 80% of them seen just once. Sequenced sample: peripheral blood. The origin of the receptors is a man aged 50-59 years with active or convalescent COVID-19.

This rearrangement joins TRBV19 to TRBJ1-3; D gene ambiguous. The CDR3 loop spans 13 amino acids. Germline V lookup: CDR1 LNHDA, CDR2 SQIVND (reference sequence). V dropped 6 bases and J dropped 1 base, with 7 bases sitting between them. The CDR3 region has the DNA TGTGCCAGTAGAGAACTTTCTGGAAACACCATATATTTT. Protein: CASRELSGNTIYF.

The chain carries TRBV5-1 and TRBJ2-2, with 10 bases matching TRBD2. CDR3 length: 15 residues. V dropped 0 bases and J dropped 6; count of bases not matched to a gene: 2. In germline, CDR1 is SGHRS, CDR2 YFSETQ. CDR3 bases: TGCGCCAGCAGCTTGGCGCTAGCGGGGGCCGGGGAGCTGTTTTTT. Amino acid sequence: CASSLALAGAGELFF.

In its sample, this clone was seen once. This chain links TRBV7-2 with TRBJ2-3; the match to TRBD1 covers 9 bases. V lost 4 bases, J lost 8 bases, and 10 bases stayed unmatched. The CDR3 has 15 residues. CDR1 is SGHTA, CDR2 FQGNSA, per germline. The CDR3 loop reads CASSSVPGQGTTQYF. The DNA for the CDR3 is TGTGCCAGCAGCTCCGTCCCGGGACAGGGAACTACGCAGTATTTT.

This clone was seen a single time. The rearrangement links TRBV11-2 to TRBJ1-4, with D tentatively TRBD1 (5 bases). The CDR3 has 15 amino acids. The V end lost 5 bases, the J end lost 8 bases, and 18 bases lay between the germline ends. Germline V gene data show CDR1 as SGHAT and CDR2 as FQNNGV. This chain's CDR3 is CASSRSRDSREKLFF. CDR3 nucleotide sequence: TGTGCCAGCAGCCGGTCCCGGGACTCTAGGGAAAAACTGTTTTTT.

V is TRBV5-1 and J is TRBJ2-1, with TRBD2 matching 11 bases. Looked up from germline, CDR1 is SGHRS and CDR2 is YFSETQ. After removal of 0 bases from V and 8 bases from J, the junction contained 10 bases not matched to a gene. This CDR3 is 17 amino acids long. The CDR3 spells CASSLGLAGGEGHEQFF. The CDR3 region has the DNA TGCGCCAGCAGCTTGGGGCTAGCGGGGGGCGAGGGCCATGAGCAGTTCTTC.

This chain joins TRBV19 and TRBJ2-7; TRBD1 matches at 8 bases. The CDR3 totals 14 residues. Trimming cost V 7 bases and J 9 bases; bases outside gene matches: 14. Germline V gives CDR1 LNHDA, CDR2 SQIVND (reference sequence). The CDR3 bases are TGTGCCAGTAATCCCGGGACAGGAGAAAGGGGGCAGTACTTC. Translating it yields CASNPGTGERGQYF.

The chain recombines TRBV6-5 with TRBJ2-5; 7 bases are a match to TRBD1. This CDR3 spans 15 amino acids. Trimming cost V 2 bases and J 3 bases; bases outside gene matches: 6. Germline-derived CDR1 and CDR2 are MNHEY and SVGAGI. The CDR3 reads CASSYGTGAEETQYF. In nucleotides, the CDR3 is TGTGCCAGCAGTTACGGAACAGGGGCGGAAGAGACCCAGTACTTC.

This clone was detected once. The chain is built from TRBV18 and TRBJ1-1; 7 nucleotides agree with TRBD1. The V gene end was trimmed by 5 bases and the J gene end by 2 bases; junction bases not matched to a gene: 5. The CDR3 extends over 14 amino acids. From germline, CDR1 is KGHSH and CDR2 LQKENI. The CDR3 is CASSSEGANTEAFF. CDR3 DNA sequence: TGTGCCAGCTCATCGGAGGGGGCTAACACTGAAGCTTTCTTT.

V is TRBV11-2 and J is TRBJ1-2; the D gene is possibly TRBD1 (5 bases). This CDR3 spans 16 amino acids. The ends were cut back, 1 base at V and 6 bases at J, with 18 bases in the middle. CDR1 is SGHAT and CDR2 is FQNNGV in the germline V gene. This chain's CDR3 is CASSLGGRADPHGYTF. The CDR3 DNA is TGTGCCAGCAGCTTAGGGGGCAGGGCGGATCCACATGGCTACACCTTC.

This clone was seen many times. This chain uses TRBV6-5 with TRBJ1-1, with D possibly TRBD1 on 5 matching bases. The V gene's germline CDR1 is MNHEY and CDR2 SVGAGI. There are 13 residues in the CDR3. V lost 8 bases, J lost 7 bases, and 17 bases lay in between. CDR3 residues: CASVPRAGNEAFF. In nucleotides, the CDR3 is TGTGCCAGCGTCCCTAGAGCAGGGAATGAAGCTTTCTTT.

The V gene is TRBV6-5, the J gene TRBJ2-1, with D unclear. V was pared by 8 bases and J by 1 base, with 15 bases between. This CDR3 spans 15 amino acids. Germline CDR1 is MNHEY and CDR2 is SVGAGI. The DNA of the CDR3 is TGTGCCAGCTCCCGTTCCCCTACTTCCTACAATGAGCAGTTCTTC. It codes for CASSRSPTSYNEQFF.

Only one count was recorded for this clone. This chain links TRBV6-5 with TRBJ2-3; D perhaps matches TRBD1 (5 bases). The CDR3 totals 13 residues. Deletions cut 0 bases from V and 8 bases from J, with 9 bases between. Germline values: CDR1 MNHEY, CDR2 SVGAGI. The CDR3 protein is CASSYSVRGTQYF. The CDR3 coding sequence is TGTGCCAGCAGTTACTCAGTAAGGGGTACGCAGTATTTT.

The rearrangement links TRBV5-8 to TRBJ2-7; 8 bases map to TRBD1. The CDR3 length is 14 residues. CDR1 is SGHTS and CDR2 is YDEGEE in the germline V gene. V lost 1 base and J lost 5; bases outside the gene matches: 5. The CDR3 here is CASSLLDRGHEQYF. The CDR3 nucleotides are TGTGCCAGCAGCTTGTTAGACAGGGGCCACGAGCAGTACTTC.

V usage is TRBV6-5 and J usage is TRBJ2-7; the match to TRBD2 covers 9 bases. The CDR3 contains 15 residues. Germline lookup yields CDR1 MNHEY and CDR2 SVGAGI. The J segment lost 3 bases and the V segment lost 7 bases, leaving 10 bases of the junction unmatched. CDR3: CASTAGAGGDYEQYF. For the CDR3, the DNA is TGTGCCAGCACCGCCGGTGCGGGGGGGGACTACGAGCAGTACTTC.

This chain uses TRBV2 with TRBJ2-2; unclear D gene. CDR3 length equals 16 residues. Trimming cost V 8 bases and J 6 bases, with 22 bases left between them. The V gene's germline CDR1 is SNHLY and CDR2 FYNNEI. The CDR3 DNA is TGTGCCAGCTCCGCTCAGGTTCGGCGTACCCCCGGGGAGCTGTTTTTT. This gives the protein CASSAQVRRTPGELFF.

This chain uses TRBV12-5 with TRBJ2-5; D perhaps matches TRBD1 (6 bases). Looked up from germline, CDR1 is LGHNT and CDR2 is FRNRAP. The CDR3 contains 16 residues. Trimming shortened V by 6 bases and J by 3 bases, and 20 bases separated the two germline ends. The CDR3 nucleotides are TGTGCTAGTGGGCCAACCACCAGGGGATGGGAAGAGACCCAGTACTTC. Its translation: CASGPTTRGWEETQYF.

This sequence joins TRBV10-1 and TRBJ1-1; 7 bases are a match to TRBD1. CDR3 length equals 15 residues. Per the germline V gene, CDR1 is WNHNN and CDR2 is SYGVQD (reference sequence). V shed 9 bases, J shed 1 base, and the junction held 11 bases outside the gene matches. Here the CDR3 DNA reads TGCGCCAGGGGGCGGGATGGACAGGCGAACACTGAAGCTTTCTTT. Amino acids: CARGRDGQANTEAFF.

The rearrangement uses TRBV7-2 and TRBJ1-4; D not certain. With 1 base removed from V and 2 bases from J, the gap between germline ends came to 5 bases. CDR1 is SGHTA, CDR2 FQGNSA, per germline. The length of the CDR3 is 14 residues. The DNA for the CDR3 is TGTGCCAGCAGCTTAGGAGGGACTAATGAAAAACTGTTTTTT. This gives the protein CASSLGGTNEKLFF.

The chain joins TRBV19 to TRBJ1-6; D is unresolved. Trimming cost V 7 bases and J 4 bases, with 17 bases left between them. The CDR3 loop spans 16 amino acids. Germline lookup yields CDR1 LNHDA and CDR2 SQIVND (reference sequence). In nucleotides, the CDR3 is TGTGCCAGTACCCGGGGAGGGAGTCGGTATAATTCACCCCTCCACTTT. This gives the protein CASTRGGSRYNSPLHF.

The V call is TRBV30, the J call TRBJ1-4; D possibly corresponds to TRBD1 (6 bases). The CDR3 length is 15 residues. V shed 1 base and J shed 4 bases, with 13 bases lying between them. Looked up from germline, CDR1 is GTSNPN and CDR2 is SVGIG (reference sequence). CDR3 residues: CAWSGSGQINEKLFF. As DNA, the CDR3 is TGTGCCTGGAGTGGTTCCGGACAGATTAATGAAAAACTGTTTTTT.